This entry features one T cell receptor (beta chain) sequence. Per the germline V gene, CDR1 is SNHLY and CDR2 is FYNNEI. The CDR3 covers 14 residues. Trimming shortened V by 7 bases and J by 4 bases, and 14 bases separated the two germline ends. These data are taken from a study of control samples from healthy donors and cancer patients. Profiling relied on immunoSEQ multiplex PCR, and the TCRdb table lists in-frame clones only, not all of them. The repertoire includes 130,000 or so clones, under 95% of them detected once, and more than 6.5% sits in the top ten. The sample consisted of blood. The chain employs TRBV2 and TRBJ2-1; weak D call: TRBD2 (7 bases). The receptor was isolated from a man between 18 and 29 years old in good health. CDR3 nucleotide sequence: TGTGCCAGCACGGCTGCGGGGGCTTACAATGAGCAGTTCTTC. Translated: CASTAAGAYNEQFF.